What follows are 4 T cell receptor beta chains derived from one specimen sequenced in a study of CD8+ T cells in alopecia areata. RNA was isolated and reverse transcribed to cDNA, the sequencing template. This table comes from immunoSEQ multiplex PCR, and its TCRdb copy is limited to in-frame clones, with some not included. The sample includes under 200,000 clones, around three fifths of them seen just once. The treatment here: oral pan-JAK inhibitor, 5-10 mg twice daily. The input for sequencing was CD4+ T cells sorted from blood, taken at week 24, from a patient treated with tofacitinib. These receptors all stem from a human donor with alopecia areata.

The chain recombines TRBV23-1 with TRBJ2-3; D not certain. TRBV23-1 is designated an ORF whose function remains uncertain. Trimming cost V 2 bases and J 6 bases, with 0 bases left between them. CDR3 length: 10 amino acids. CDR3 region: CASSQDTQYF. The CDR3 bases are TGCGCCAGCAGTCAAGATACGCAGTATTTT.

This rearrangement joins TRBV2 to TRBJ1-2; no clear D. Looked up from germline, CDR1 is SNHLY and CDR2 is FYNNEI. Trimming stripped 6 bases from V and 4 bases from J, with 6 bases between. The CDR3 sequence is 11 residues long. The CDR3 bases are TGTGCCAGCAGCTCCGGCTATGGCTACACCTTC. This encodes CASSSGYGYTF.

The chain employs TRBV9 and TRBJ2-3; 7 bases are a match to TRBD2. The trim removed 10 bases at V and 2 bases at J, leaving 4 bases unmatched. This CDR3 is 12 amino acids long. The germline V gene has CDR1 SGDLS and CDR2 YYNGEE. The CDR3 sequence is CAGGGDTDTQYF. CDR3 sequence (DNA): TGTGCCGGCGGGGGAGACACAGATACGCAGTATTTT.

V and J are TRBV27 and TRBJ1-2; no clear D. CDR1 and CDR2 from the germline V gene are MNHEY and SMNVEV (reference sequence). Trimming cost V 4 bases and J 1 base, with 7 bases left between them. This CDR3 contains 13 residues. This chain's CDR3 is CASSYGRNYGYTF. The CDR3 DNA sequence: TGTGCCAGCAGTTACGGACGTAACTATGGCTACACCTTC.